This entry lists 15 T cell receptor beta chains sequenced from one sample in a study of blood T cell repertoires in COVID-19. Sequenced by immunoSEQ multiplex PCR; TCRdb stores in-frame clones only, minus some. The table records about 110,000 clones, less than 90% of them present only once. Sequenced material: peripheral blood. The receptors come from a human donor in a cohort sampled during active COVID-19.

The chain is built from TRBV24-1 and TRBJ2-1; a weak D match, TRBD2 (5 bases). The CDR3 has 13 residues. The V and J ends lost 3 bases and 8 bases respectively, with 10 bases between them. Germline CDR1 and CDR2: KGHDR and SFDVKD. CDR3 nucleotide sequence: TGTGCCACCAGTGATCCTACGGGGTATGAGCAGTTCTTC. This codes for CATSDPTGYEQFF.

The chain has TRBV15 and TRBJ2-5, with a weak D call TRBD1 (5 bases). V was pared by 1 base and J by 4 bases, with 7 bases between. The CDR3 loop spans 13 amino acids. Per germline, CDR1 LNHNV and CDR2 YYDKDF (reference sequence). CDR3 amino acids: CATSRGRGETQYF. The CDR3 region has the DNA TGTGCCACCAGCAGAGGAAGGGGAGAGACCCAGTACTTC.

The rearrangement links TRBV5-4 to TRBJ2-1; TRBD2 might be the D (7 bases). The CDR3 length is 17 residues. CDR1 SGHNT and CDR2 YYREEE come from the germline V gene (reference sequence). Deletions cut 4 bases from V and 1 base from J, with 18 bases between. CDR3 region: CASSGEGHRNSYNEQFF. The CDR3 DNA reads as TGTGCCAGCAGCGGGGAGGGACACCGAAATTCCTACAATGAGCAGTTCTTC.

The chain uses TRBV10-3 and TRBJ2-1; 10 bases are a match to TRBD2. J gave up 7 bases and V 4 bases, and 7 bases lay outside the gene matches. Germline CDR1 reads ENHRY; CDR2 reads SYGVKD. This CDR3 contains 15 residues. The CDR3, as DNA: TGTGCCATCAGTGGGGCTAGCGGGAGATGGAATGAGCAGTTCTTC. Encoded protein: CAISGASGRWNEQFF.

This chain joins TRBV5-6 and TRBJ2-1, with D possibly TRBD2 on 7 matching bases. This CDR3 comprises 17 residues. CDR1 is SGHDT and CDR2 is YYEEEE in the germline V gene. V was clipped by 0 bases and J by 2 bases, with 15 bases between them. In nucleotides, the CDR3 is TGTGCCAGCAGCTTGGCCTTGGGGGCGGGAGCCTACAATGAGCAGTTCTTC. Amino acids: CASSLALGAGAYNEQFF.

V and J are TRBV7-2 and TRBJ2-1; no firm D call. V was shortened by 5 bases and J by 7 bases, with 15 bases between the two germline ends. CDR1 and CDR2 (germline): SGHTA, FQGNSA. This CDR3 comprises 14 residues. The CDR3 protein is CASSLAVAANEQFF. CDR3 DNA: TGTGCCAGCAGCCTCGCAGTTGCAGCGAATGAGCAGTTCTTC.

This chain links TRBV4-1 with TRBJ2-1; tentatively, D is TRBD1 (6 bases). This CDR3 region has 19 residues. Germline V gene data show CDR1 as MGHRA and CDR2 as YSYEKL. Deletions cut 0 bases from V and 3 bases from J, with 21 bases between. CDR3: CASSQDRVQGRGFYNEQFF. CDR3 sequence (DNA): TGCGCCAGCAGCCAAGATAGGGTACAGGGAAGGGGTTTCTACAATGAGCAGTTCTTC.

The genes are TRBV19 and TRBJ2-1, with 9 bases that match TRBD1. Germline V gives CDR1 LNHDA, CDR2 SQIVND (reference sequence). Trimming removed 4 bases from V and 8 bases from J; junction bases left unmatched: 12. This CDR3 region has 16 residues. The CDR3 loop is CASSTGQGWATDEQFF. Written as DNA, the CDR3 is TGTGCCAGTAGTACAGGACAGGGGTGGGCTACGGATGAGCAGTTCTTC.

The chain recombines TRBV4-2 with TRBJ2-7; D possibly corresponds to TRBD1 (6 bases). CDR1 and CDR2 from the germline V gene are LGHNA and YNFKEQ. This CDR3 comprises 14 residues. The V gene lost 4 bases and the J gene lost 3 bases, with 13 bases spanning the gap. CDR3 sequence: CASSPRQVGYEQYF. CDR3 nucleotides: TGTGCCAGCAGCCCGCGACAGGTTGGCTACGAGCAGTACTTC.

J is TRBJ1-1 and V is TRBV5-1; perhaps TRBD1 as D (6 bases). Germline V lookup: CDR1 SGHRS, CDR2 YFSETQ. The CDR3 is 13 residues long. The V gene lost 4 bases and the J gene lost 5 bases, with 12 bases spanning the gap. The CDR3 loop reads CASSRMGATEAFF. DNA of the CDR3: TGCGCCAGCAGCCGAATGGGGGCGACTGAAGCTTTCTTT.

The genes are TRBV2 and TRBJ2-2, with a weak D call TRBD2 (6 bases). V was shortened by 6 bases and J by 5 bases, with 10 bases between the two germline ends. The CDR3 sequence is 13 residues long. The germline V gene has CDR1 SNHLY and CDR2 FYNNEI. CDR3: CASRAGGTGELFF. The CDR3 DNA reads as TGTGCCAGCAGAGCCGGAGGGACCGGGGAGCTGTTTTTT.

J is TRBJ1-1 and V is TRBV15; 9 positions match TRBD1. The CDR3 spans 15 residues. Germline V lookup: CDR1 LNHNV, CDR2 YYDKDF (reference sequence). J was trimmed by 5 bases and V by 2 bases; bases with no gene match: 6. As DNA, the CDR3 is TGTGCCACCAGCAGAAGGGACAGGGCGGGTACTGAAGCTTTCTTT. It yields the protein CATSRRDRAGTEAFF.

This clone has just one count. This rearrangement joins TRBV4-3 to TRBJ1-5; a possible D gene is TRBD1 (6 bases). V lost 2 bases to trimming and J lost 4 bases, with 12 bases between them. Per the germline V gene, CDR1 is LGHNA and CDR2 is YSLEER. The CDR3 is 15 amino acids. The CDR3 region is CASSQLAQGNQPQHF. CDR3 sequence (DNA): TGCGCCAGCAGCCAATTGGCGCAGGGGAATCAGCCCCAGCATTTT.

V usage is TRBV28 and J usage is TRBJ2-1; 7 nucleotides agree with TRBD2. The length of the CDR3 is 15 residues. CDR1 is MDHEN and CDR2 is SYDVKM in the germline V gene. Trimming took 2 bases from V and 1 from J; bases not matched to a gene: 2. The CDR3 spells CASSLHGGSYNEQFF. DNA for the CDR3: TGTGCCAGCAGTTTACACGGGGGGTCCTACAATGAGCAGTTCTTC.

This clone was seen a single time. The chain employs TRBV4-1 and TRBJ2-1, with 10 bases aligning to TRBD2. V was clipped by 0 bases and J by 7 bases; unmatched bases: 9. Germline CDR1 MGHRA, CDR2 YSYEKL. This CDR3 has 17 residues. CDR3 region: CASSQDSSLAGVNEQFF. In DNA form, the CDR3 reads TGCGCCAGCAGCCAAGATTCGAGTCTAGCGGGAGTTAATGAGCAGTTCTTC.